This TCR beta chain was profiled in a study of shared clonotypes between healthy human individuals. Study findings and constraints: The sole specimen, blood, was sampled, and tissue repertoires likely differ.

As to this clone: The antigen remains undetermined.

The method was immunoSEQ multiplex PCR; TCRdb's version includes in-frame clones alone and lacks a portion of them. The table has a few million clones, 80% to 95% seen once. The germline V gene has CDR1 SGHVS and CDR2 FNYEAQ. This CDR3 spans 16 amino acids. The V and J ends lost 5 bases and 4 bases respectively, with 20 bases between them. The gene calls are TRBV7-6 and TRBJ1-1; possible D gene TRBD1, 6 bases. This receptor was identified in a young man in good health. Some clones in this sample may be carry-over from other donors' samples. Input material: naive CD4+ T cells from PBMCs. Subset given: CD45RA+ positively selected. The CDR3 loop reads CASSVHNQGLRTEAFF. CDR3 DNA sequence: TGTGCCAGCAGCGTACACAATCAGGGGCTGCGCACTGAAGCTTTCTTT.